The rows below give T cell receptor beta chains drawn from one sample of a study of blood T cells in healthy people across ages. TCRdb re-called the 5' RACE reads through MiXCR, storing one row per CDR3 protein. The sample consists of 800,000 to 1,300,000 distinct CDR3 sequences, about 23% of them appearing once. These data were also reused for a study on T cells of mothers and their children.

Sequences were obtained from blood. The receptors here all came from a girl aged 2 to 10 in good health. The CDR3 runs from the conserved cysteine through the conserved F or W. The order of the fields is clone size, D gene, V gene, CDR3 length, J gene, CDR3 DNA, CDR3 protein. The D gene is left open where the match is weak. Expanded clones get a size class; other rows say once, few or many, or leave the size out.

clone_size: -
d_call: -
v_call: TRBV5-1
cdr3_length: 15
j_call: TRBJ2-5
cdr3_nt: TGCGCCAGCAGCTTGGCCGCGGCCTCGCAAGAGACCCAGTACTTC
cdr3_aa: CASSLAAASQETQYF

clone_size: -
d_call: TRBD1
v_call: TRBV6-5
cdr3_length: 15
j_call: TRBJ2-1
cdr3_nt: TGTGCCAGTGGATCGGGACAGGGCTCATCCAATGAGCAGTTCTTC
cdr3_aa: CASGSGQGSSNEQFF

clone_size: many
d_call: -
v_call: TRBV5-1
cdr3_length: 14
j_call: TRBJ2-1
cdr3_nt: TGCGCCAGCAGCTTTGAGGTAGTGGTCGATGAGCAGTTCTTC
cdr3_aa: CASSFEVVVDEQFF

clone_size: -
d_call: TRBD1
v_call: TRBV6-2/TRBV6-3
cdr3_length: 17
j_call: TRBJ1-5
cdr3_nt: TGTGCCAGCAGATCGGATTCCTACAGGGGAATCAGTCAGCCCCAGCATTTT
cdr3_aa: CASRSDSYRGISQPQHF

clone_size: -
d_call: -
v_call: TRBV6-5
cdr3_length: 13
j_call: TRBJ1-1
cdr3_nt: TGTGCCAGCAGCCCTCCTACGAACACTGAAGCTTTCTTT
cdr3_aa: CASSPPTNTEAFF

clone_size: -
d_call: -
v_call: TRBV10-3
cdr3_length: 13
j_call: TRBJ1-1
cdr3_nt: TGTGCCATCAGGGACGACAGAAACACTGAAGCTTTCTTT
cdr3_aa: CAIRDDRNTEAFF

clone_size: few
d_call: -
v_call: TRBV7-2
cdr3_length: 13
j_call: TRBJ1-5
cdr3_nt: TGTGCCAGCAAGAAGGAGAGCAATCAGCCCCAGCATTTT
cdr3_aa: CASKKESNQPQHF

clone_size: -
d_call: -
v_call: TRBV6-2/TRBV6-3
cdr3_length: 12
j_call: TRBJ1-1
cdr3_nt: TGTGCCAGCAGACTGTTTAACACTGAAGCTTTCTTT
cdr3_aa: CASRLFNTEAFF

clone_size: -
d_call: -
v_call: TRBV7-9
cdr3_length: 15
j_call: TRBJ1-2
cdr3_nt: TGTGCCAGCAGCTCCTCCGGGCCCCAGGGCCATGGCTACACCTTC
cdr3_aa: CASSSSGPQGHGYTF

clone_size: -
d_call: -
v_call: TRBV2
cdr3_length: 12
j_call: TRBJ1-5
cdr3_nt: TGTGCCAGCCAGCAGTACAATCAGCCCCAGCATTTT
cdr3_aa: CASQQYNQPQHF

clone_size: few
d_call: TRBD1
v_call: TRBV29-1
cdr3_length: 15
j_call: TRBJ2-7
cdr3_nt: TGCAGCGTGAAAGACCGGGACAGGCCAAACTACGAGCAGTACTTC
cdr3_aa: CSVKDRDRPNYEQYF

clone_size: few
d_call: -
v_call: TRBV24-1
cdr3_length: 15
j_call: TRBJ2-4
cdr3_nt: TGTGCCACCAGTGACCCAGGACAGCTGGGTTGGATTCAGTACTTC
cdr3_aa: CATSDPGQLGWIQYF

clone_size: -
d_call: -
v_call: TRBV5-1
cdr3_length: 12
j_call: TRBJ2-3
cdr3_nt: TGCGCCAGCAGTGACGGACCATCGAAGAAGTATTTT
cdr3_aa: CASSDGPSKKYF

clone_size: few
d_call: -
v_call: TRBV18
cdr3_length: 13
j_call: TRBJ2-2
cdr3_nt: TGTGCCAGCTCACCACCGCTGGAAGGGGAGCTGTTTTTT
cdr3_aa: CASSPPLEGELFF

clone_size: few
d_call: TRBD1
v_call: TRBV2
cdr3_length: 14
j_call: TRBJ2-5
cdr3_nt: TGTGCCAGCAGACGAGGACAGGGGGGAGAGACCCAGTACTTC
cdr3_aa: CASRRGQGGETQYF

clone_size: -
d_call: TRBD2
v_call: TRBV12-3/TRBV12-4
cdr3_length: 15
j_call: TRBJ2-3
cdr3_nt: TGTGCCAGCGACCCGGGACTAGGAAGCACAGATGCGCAGTATTTT
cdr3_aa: CASDPGLGSTDAQYF

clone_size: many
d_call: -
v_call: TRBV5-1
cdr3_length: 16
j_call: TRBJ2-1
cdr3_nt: TGCGCCAGCAGCTTGGTCGGAGACTCCCCCTACAATGAGCAGTTCTTC
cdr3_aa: CASSLVGDSPYNEQFF